Following are 27 T cell receptor beta chains from one sample sequenced in a study of graft-versus-host responses after intestinal transplantation. Clones were read by immunoSEQ multiplex PCR, and TCRdb kept only the in-frame ones, dropping some. This sample carries 85,000 to 100,000 clones, under 95% of them seen once, and the ten largest clones take over 0.055%. Their specific antigens are unknown. Source: unstimulated CD8+ T cells sorted from spleen or lymph node cells, taken before transplant. All receptors come from a human donor who was the organ donor for an intestinal transplant.

The CDR3 bases are TGTGCCAGCAGCTCACAGGGGGGGAATTCCGGGGAGCTGTTTTTT. Translating it yields CASSSQGGNSGELFF. The rearrangement links TRBV7-3 to TRBJ2-2, with a possible D match to TRBD1 (8 bases). V lost 4 bases and J lost 6, with 15 bases in between. The CDR3 totals 15 residues. Per germline, CDR1 SGHTA and CDR2 FQGTGA.

This clone turned up a few times. The CDR3 loop is CASSLGGSGTYEQYF. For the CDR3, the DNA is TGTGCCAGCAGCTTAGGCGGTAGCGGGACCTACGAGCAGTACTTC. The chain combines TRBV11-3 with TRBJ2-7, with 8 bases fitting TRBD2. The CDR3 length is 15 residues. CDR1 is SGHNT and CDR2 is YENEEA in the germline V gene. V was clipped by 1 base and J by 2 bases; unmatched bases: 4.

The sample holds one count of this clone. The chain links TRBV9 to TRBJ2-2; D unclear. There are 12 residues in the CDR3. Trimming took off 4 bases at V and 4 bases at J, with 5 bases between the two ends. Germline V lookup: CDR1 SGDLS, CDR2 YYNGEE. Written as DNA, the CDR3 is TGTGCCAGCAGCCGCAGCACCGGGGAGCTGTTTTTT. Protein sequence: CASSRSTGELFF. Full variable domain (remainder filled in from reference TRBV9 and TRBJ2-2): DSGVTQTPKHLITATGQRVTLRCSPRSGDLSVYWYQQSLDQGLQFLIQYYNGEERAKGNILERFSAQQFPDLHSELNLSSLELGDSALYFCASSRSTGELFFGEGSRLTVL.

V and J are TRBV13 and TRBJ2-3; D is unclear. This CDR3 comprises 12 residues. The germline V and J ends were trimmed by 1 base and 5 bases, with 4 bases remaining between them. Germline V gene data show CDR1 as PRHDT and CDR2 as FYEKMQ (reference sequence). In DNA, the CDR3 is TGTGCCAGCAGCTTAGAGAGAGATACGCAGTATTTT. Protein: CASSLERDTQYF.

The chain combines TRBV6-5 with TRBJ2-7; D remains ambiguous. The germline V gene has CDR1 MNHEY and CDR2 SVGAGI. Between the trimmed V and J ends, which lost 5 bases and 0 bases, there was a span of 11 bases. The length of the CDR3 is 14 residues. In nucleotides, the CDR3 is TGTGCCAGCAGTGAAGATCGGAGCTCCTACGAGCAGTACTTC. This sequence encodes CASSEDRSSYEQYF.

Only one count was recorded for this clone. CDR3 nucleotide sequence: TGTGCCAGCAGTGGTCCAGCGGACTCCTACAATGAGCAGTTCTTC. Its protein product is CASSGPADSYNEQFF. The chain couples TRBV2 to TRBJ2-1; a possible D gene is TRBD2 (5 bases). CDR1 is SNHLY and CDR2 is FYNNEI in the germline V gene. The CDR3 length is 15 residues. The V end lost 4 bases, the J end lost 0 bases, and 10 bases lay between the germline ends.

The chain carries TRBV19 and TRBJ2-1, with 7 bases fitting TRBD2. The ends lost 6 bases at V and 2 bases at J; junction bases unmatched: 13. The germline CDR1 and CDR2 sequences are LNHDA and SQIVND (reference sequence). The CDR3 loop spans 17 amino acids. CDR3 region: CASRPHSRTRTYNEQFF. CDR3 sequence (DNA): TGTGCCAGTAGGCCGCACTCCCGGACTAGGACCTACAATGAGCAGTTCTTC.

The chain couples TRBV21-1 to TRBJ1-5; the D call TRBD1 from the table was never checked on the DNA. TRBV21-1 is recorded as a pseudogene. The CDR3 runs to 17 residues. CDR3 DNA: TGTGCCAGCAGCAAAGGACAGGGGAGATTAGGCAATCAGCCCCAGCATTTT. It specifies CASSKGQGRLGNQPQHF.

Here the CDR3 reads CSVAPGWNTEAFF. CDR3 bases: TGCAGCGTTGCTCCAGGGTGGAACACTGAAGCTTTCTTT. The V gene is TRBV29-1, the J gene TRBJ1-1; weak D call: TRBD1 (5 bases). The germline gives CDR1 SQVTM, CDR2 ANQGSEA. The CDR3 consists of 13 residues. V lost 4 bases to trimming and J lost 1 base, with 10 bases between them.

The chain couples TRBV30 to TRBJ1-3; D gene unclear. Germline lookup yields CDR1 GTSNPN and CDR2 SVGIG (reference sequence). This CDR3 is 13 amino acids long. V lost 0 bases, J lost 2 bases, and 5 bases lay in between. This chain's CDR3 is CAWSVATGNTIYF. In DNA, the CDR3 is TGTGCCTGGAGTGTAGCGACTGGAAACACCATATATTTT. The full variable domain, rest sourced from reference TRBV30 and TRBJ1-3, is SQTIHQWPATLVQPVGSPLSLECTVEGTSNPNLYWYRQAAGRGLQLLFYSVGIGQISSEVPQNLSASRPQDRQFILSSKKLLLSDSGFYLCAWSVATGNTIYFGEGSWLTVV.

The chain uses TRBV27 and TRBJ1-5; 8 nucleotides align to TRBD1. After removal of 3 bases from V and 7 bases from J, the junction contained 5 bases not matched to a gene. Per the germline V gene, CDR1 is MNHEY and CDR2 is SMNVEV (reference sequence). This CDR3 is built from 14 residues. CDR3 region: CASSFGRGQQPQHF. As DNA, the CDR3 is TGTGCCAGCAGTTTTGGCAGGGGGCAGCAGCCCCAGCATTTT.

V gene TRBV5-1 combines with J gene TRBJ2-7, with 7 nucleotides matching TRBD2. This CDR3 comprises 13 residues. Germline CDR1 SGHRS, CDR2 YFSETQ. The V gene end was trimmed by 3 bases and the J gene end by 7 bases; junction bases not matched to a gene: 7. CDR3 loop: CASSWGDYLEQYF. For the CDR3, the DNA is TGCGCCAGCAGCTGGGGGGACTACCTAGAGCAGTACTTC.

J is TRBJ1-5 and V is TRBV5-5, with unresolved D. V lost 0 bases to trimming and J lost 4 bases, with 14 bases between them. This CDR3 region has 16 residues. Germline-derived CDR1 and CDR2 are SGHKS and YYEKEE (reference sequence). This chain's CDR3 is CASSLASFMANQPQHF. CDR3 nucleotide sequence: TGTGCCAGCAGCTTGGCCTCATTTATGGCAAATCAGCCCCAGCATTTT. Supplemented by reference TRBV5-5 and TRBJ1-5, the full variable domain reads DAGVTQSPTHLIKTRGQQVTLRCSPISGHKSVSWYQQVLGQGPQFIFQYYEKEERGRGNFPDRFSARQFPNYSSELNVNALLLGDSALYLCASSLASFMANQPQHFGDGTRLSIL.

This clone was counted a single time. This chain connects TRBV28 to TRBJ2-7; D might be TRBD2 (5 bases). Trimming pared 2 bases from V and 5 bases from J, leaving 13 bases between. The V gene's germline CDR1 is MDHEN and CDR2 SYDVKM. The CDR3 covers 14 residues. The CDR3 DNA follows: TGTGCCAGCAGTTTACGGGGTAATAGGCACGAGCAGTACTTC. It is translated as CASSLRGNRHEQYF.

V gene TRBV12-5 combines with J gene TRBJ2-4; 7 nucleotides line up with TRBD1. The CDR3 covers 13 residues. Germline loops: CDR1 LGHNT, CDR2 FRNRAP. Losses at the gene ends were 3 bases for V and 8 bases for J; bases not matched to a gene: 4. CDR3 sequence reads: CASGFDREDIQYF. DNA of the CDR3: TGTGCTAGTGGTTTCGACAGGGAAGACATTCAGTACTTC.

This chain uses TRBV5-1 with TRBJ2-7; the match to TRBD2 covers 7 bases. The germline V gene encodes CDR1 SGHRS and CDR2 YFSETQ. V lost 0 bases and J lost 3; bases outside the gene matches: 6. There are 15 residues in the CDR3. As DNA, the CDR3 is TGCGCCAGCAGCTTGGAGGCTAGCGGCTACTACGAGCAGTACTTC. This gives the protein CASSLEASGYYEQYF.

This chain connects TRBV28 to TRBJ2-7; TRBD1 agrees at 7 bases. CDR1 is MDHEN, CDR2 SYDVKM, per germline. The CDR3 sequence is 15 residues long. Trimming cost V 7 bases and J 2 bases; bases outside gene matches: 11. The CDR3 reads CASIPLTGKTYEQYF. The CDR3 nucleotides are TGTGCCAGCATCCCCTTGACAGGGAAAACCTACGAGCAGTACTTC.

CDR3 amino acids: CASSPSVGASGSYEQYF. In nucleotides, the CDR3 is TGTGCCAGCAGCCCATCGGTAGGGGCTAGCGGGTCCTACGAGCAGTACTTC. The V and J genes are TRBV4-2 and TRBJ2-7, with TRBD2 matching over 8 bases. Trimming cost V 4 bases and J 1 base; bases outside gene matches: 12. This CDR3 has 17 residues. The germline V gene encodes CDR1 LGHNA and CDR2 YNFKEQ.

The chain uses TRBV7-9 and TRBJ2-1; 9 positions agree with TRBD1. Germline V gene sequence: CDR1 SEHNR, CDR2 FQNEAQ (reference sequence). The J segment lost 10 bases and the V segment lost 1 base, leaving 11 bases of the junction unmatched. The CDR3 totals 16 residues. The CDR3 is CASSLDPGTGWGEQFF. DNA of the CDR3: TGTGCCAGCAGCTTAGATCCCGGGACAGGGTGGGGGGAGCAGTTCTTC. Together with reference TRBV7-9 and TRBJ2-1, the CDR3 gives the full variable domain: DTGVSQNPRHKITKRGQNVTFRCDPISEHNRLYWYRQTLGQGPEFLTYFQNEAQLEKSRLLSDRFSAERPKGSFSTLEIQRTEQGDSAMYLCASSLDPGTGWGEQFFGPGTRLTVL.

The chain joins TRBV19 to TRBJ2-7; the match to TRBD2 covers 8 bases. Germline CDR1 LNHDA, CDR2 SQIVND (reference sequence). The CDR3 consists of 15 residues. The ends lost 3 bases at V and 2 bases at J; junction bases unmatched: 6. CDR3 nucleotides: TGTGCCAGTAGTATGGACGCGGGGGGCGCCTACGAGCAGTACTTC. Protein: CASSMDAGGAYEQYF.

This chain uses TRBV7-9 with TRBJ1-1; the match to TRBD1 covers 10 bases. The germline V gene has CDR1 SEHNR and CDR2 FQNEAQ (reference sequence). V trimming: 4 bases; J trimming: 3 bases; junction bases outside the gene matches: 8. The length of the CDR3 is 16 residues. CDR3 bases: TGTGCCAGCAGCTCCCGGACAGGGGGTCCTTACACTGAAGCTTTCTTT. This translates into CASSSRTGGPYTEAFF. Filled out from reference TRBV7-9 and TRBJ1-1, the complete variable domain reads DTGVSQNPRHKITKRGQNVTFRCDPISEHNRLYWYRQTLGQGPEFLTYFQNEAQLEKSRLLSDRFSAERPKGSFSTLEIQRTEQGDSAMYLCASSSRTGGPYTEAFFGQGTRLTVV.

V and J are TRBV27 and TRBJ2-2, with TRBD2 matching 11 bases. This CDR3 has 14 residues. In germline, CDR1 is MNHEY, CDR2 SMNVEV (reference sequence). V was clipped by 5 bases and J by 7 bases; unmatched bases: 3. The CDR3 loop reads CASSPGTSGGELFF. The CDR3, as DNA: TGTGCCAGCAGTCCTGGGACTAGCGGCGGGGAGCTGTTTTTT.

The chain has TRBV27 and TRBJ2-7, with D tentatively TRBD2 (6 bases). This CDR3 has 11 amino acids. The germline CDR1 and CDR2 sequences are MNHEY and SMNVEV (reference sequence). Trimming stripped 8 bases from V and 6 bases from J, with 11 bases between. The CDR3 DNA follows: TGTGCCAGCCGGGGAGGCCTCGAGCAGTACTTC. It translates to CASRGGLEQYF.

The J gene is TRBJ2-3, the V gene TRBV9, with 8 bases lining up with TRBD2. Looked up from germline, CDR1 is SGDLS and CDR2 is YYNGEE. The ends lost 2 bases at V and 5 bases at J; junction bases unmatched: 7. This CDR3 comprises 15 residues. The CDR3 protein is CASSVPAGEEDTQYF. The CDR3 nucleotides read TGTGCCAGCAGCGTTCCAGCGGGGGAAGAAGATACGCAGTATTTT. Full variable domain (remainder filled in from reference TRBV9 and TRBJ2-3): DSGVTQTPKHLITATGQRVTLRCSPRSGDLSVYWYQQSLDQGLQFLIQYYNGEERAKGNILERFSAQQFPDLHSELNLSSLELGDSALYFCASSVPAGEEDTQYFGPGTRLTVL.

The V gene is TRBV7-9, the J gene TRBJ1-2, with D tentatively TRBD1 (6 bases). V was shortened by 1 base and J by 8 bases, with 23 bases between the two germline ends. This CDR3 comprises 17 residues. Germline V CDR1 and CDR2: SEHNR, FQNEAQ (reference sequence). The CDR3 loop reads CASSLGTDAIRDEGYTF. For the CDR3, the DNA is TGTGCCAGCAGCTTAGGGACAGACGCTATCAGGGATGAGGGCTACACCTTC.

The chain is built from TRBV11-2 and TRBJ1-5; no firm D call. The CDR3 runs to 15 residues. CDR1 and CDR2 (germline): SGHAT, FQNNGV. V gave up 5 bases and J gave up 1 base, with 12 bases separating them. The CDR3 here is CASSPSIWSNQPQHF. The CDR3 bases are TGTGCCAGCAGCCCTAGCATATGGAGCAATCAGCCCCAGCATTTT. Full variable domain (missing parts from reference TRBV11-2 and TRBJ1-5): EAGVAQSPRYKIIEKRQSVAFWCNPISGHATLYWYQQILGQGPKLLIQFQNNGVVDDSQLPKDRFSAERLKGVDSTLKIQPAKLEDSAVYLCASSPSIWSNQPQHFGDGTRLSIL.

The chain uses TRBV7-8 and TRBJ2-7, with a weak D call TRBD2 (7 bases). CDR1 is SGHVS, CDR2 FQNEAQ, per germline. V was clipped by 1 base and J by 0 bases, with 13 bases between them. The length of the CDR3 is 16 residues. CDR3 nucleotide sequence: TGTGCCAGCAGCTTAGAAGGGGGGGCGGTCTCCTACGAGCAGTACTTC. Protein: CASSLEGGAVSYEQYF.